This TCR beta chain appears in the sequencing data of a study of shared clonotypes between healthy human individuals. As for this clone: The antigen is not known.

This CDR3 has 16 residues. The V gene end was trimmed by 0 bases and the J gene end by 4 bases; junction bases not matched to a gene: 8. Germline V gene data show CDR1 as SEHNR and CDR2 as FQNEAQ (reference sequence). Study findings and constraints: On the whole, naive subsets had larger estimated richness than memory subsets had.

At a deep level, the assay was run. Using immunoSEQ multiplex PCR, the repertoire was profiled, and TCRdb retains in-frame clones only, with some absent. The table has around 2.3 million clones, approximately 94% seen once. The J gene is TRBJ2-7, the V gene TRBV7-9; 8 bases match TRBD2. The sequence came from a man aged 18 to 35 in good health. Sequencing was done on a sample of naive CD4+ T cells sorted from blood. Subset of the sample: CD45RA+ positively selected. Here the CDR3 DNA reads TGTGCCAGCAGCTTAGCGCTAAGCGGGAGTAGTTACGAGCAGTACTTC. Amino acids: CASSLALSGSSYEQYF.